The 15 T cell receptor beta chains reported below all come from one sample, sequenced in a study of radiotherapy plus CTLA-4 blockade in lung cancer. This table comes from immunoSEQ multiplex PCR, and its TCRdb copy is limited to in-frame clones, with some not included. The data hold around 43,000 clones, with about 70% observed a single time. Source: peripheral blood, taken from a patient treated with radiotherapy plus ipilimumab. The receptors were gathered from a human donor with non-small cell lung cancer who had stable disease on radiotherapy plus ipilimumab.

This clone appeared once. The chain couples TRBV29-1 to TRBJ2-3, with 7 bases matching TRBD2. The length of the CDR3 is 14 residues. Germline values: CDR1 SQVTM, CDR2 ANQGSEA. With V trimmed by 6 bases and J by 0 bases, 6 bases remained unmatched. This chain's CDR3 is CSVKSGASTDTQYF. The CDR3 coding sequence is TGCAGCGTGAAAAGCGGGGCCAGCACAGATACGCAGTATTTT.

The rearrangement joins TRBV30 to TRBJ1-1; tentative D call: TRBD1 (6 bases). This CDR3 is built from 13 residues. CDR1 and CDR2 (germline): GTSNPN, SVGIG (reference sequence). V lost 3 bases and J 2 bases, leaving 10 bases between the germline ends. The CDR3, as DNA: TGTGCCTGGAGGGCACAGGGCAACACTGAAGCTTTCTTT. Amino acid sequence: CAWRAQGNTEAFF.

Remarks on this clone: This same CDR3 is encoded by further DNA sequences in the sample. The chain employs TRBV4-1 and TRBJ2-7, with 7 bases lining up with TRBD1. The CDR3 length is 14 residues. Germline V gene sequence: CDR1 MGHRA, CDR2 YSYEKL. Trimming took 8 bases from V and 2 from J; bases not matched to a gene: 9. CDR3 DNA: TGCGCCAGCTCCAGACAGGGTTCGACCTACGAGCAGTACTTC. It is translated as CASSRQGSTYEQYF.

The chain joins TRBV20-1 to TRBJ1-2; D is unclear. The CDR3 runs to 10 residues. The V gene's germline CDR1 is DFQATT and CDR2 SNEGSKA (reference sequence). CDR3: CSSHHYGYTF. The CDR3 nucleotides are TGCAGCAGTCACCACTATGGCTACACCTTC.

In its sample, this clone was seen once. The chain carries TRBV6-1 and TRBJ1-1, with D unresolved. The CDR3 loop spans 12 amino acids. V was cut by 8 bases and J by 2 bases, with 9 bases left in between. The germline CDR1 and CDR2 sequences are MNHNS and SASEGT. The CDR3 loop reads CASERENTEAFF. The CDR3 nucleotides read TGTGCCAGCGAAAGAGAAAACACTGAAGCTTTCTTT.

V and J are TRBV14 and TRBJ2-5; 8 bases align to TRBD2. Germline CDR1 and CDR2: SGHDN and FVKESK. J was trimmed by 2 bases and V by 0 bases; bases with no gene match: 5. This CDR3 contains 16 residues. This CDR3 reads CASSQERGTRQETQYF. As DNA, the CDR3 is TGTGCCAGCAGCCAAGAGAGGGGGACTAGGCAAGAGACCCAGTACTTC.

CDR3 in DNA: TGCGCCAGCAGCTTGACCGGGACAGGGGGCTACGAGCAGTACTTC. Protein product: CASSLTGTGGYEQYF. The rearrangement links TRBV5-1 to TRBJ2-7; 11 nucleotides agree with TRBD1. CDR3 size: 15 residues. V shed 1 base, J shed 3 bases, and the junction held 3 bases outside the gene matches. Germline CDR1 and CDR2: SGHRS and YFSETQ.

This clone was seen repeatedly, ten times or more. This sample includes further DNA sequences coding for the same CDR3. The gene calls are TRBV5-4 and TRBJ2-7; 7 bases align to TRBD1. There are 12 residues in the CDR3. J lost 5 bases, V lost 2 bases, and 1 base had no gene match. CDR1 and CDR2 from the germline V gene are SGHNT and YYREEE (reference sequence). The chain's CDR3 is CASSFTGDEQYF. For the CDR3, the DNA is TGTGCCAGCAGCTTTACAGGGGACGAGCAGTACTTC.

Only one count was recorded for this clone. The CDR3 DNA follows: TGTGCCAGCAGCTTGCAACCGGTTAGCCAGACCCAGTACTTC. The encoded protein is CASSLQPVSQTQYF. The rearrangement uses TRBV5-4 and TRBJ2-5, with D unresolved. Trimming took 1 base from V and 6 from J, leaving 13 bases between them. The V gene's germline CDR1 is SGHNT and CDR2 YYREEE (reference sequence). This CDR3 has 14 residues.

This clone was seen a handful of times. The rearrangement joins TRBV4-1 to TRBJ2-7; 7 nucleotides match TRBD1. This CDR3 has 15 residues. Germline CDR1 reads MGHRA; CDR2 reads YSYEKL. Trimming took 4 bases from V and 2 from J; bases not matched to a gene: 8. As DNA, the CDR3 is TGCGCCAGCAGCCTGGGACAGCTGGAGGCCTACGAGCAGTACTTC. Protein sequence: CASSLGQLEAYEQYF.

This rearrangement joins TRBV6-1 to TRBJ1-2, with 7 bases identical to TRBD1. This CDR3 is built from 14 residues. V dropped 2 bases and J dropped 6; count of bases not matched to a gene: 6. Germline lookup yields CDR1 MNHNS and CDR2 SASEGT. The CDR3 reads CASSETGEAHGYTF. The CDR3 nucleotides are TGTGCCAGCAGTGAAACAGGGGAAGCTCATGGCTACACCTTC.

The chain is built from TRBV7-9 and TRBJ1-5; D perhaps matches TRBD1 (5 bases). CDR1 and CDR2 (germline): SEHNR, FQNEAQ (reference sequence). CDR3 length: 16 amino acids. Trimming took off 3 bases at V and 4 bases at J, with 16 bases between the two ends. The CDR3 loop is CASSFGGAGWNQPQHF. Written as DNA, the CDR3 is TGTGCCAGCAGCTTCGGCGGGGCAGGGTGGAATCAGCCCCAGCATTTT.

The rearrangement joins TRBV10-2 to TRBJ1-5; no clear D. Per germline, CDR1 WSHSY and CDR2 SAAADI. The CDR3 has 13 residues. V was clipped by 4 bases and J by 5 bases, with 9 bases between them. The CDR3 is CASSGSPDQPQHF. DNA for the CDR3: TGCGCCAGCAGTGGTAGTCCCGATCAGCCCCAGCATTTT.

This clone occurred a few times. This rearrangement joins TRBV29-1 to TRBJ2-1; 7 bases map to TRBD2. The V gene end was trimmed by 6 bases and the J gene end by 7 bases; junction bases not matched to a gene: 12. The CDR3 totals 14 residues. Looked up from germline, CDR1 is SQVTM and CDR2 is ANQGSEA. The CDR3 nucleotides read TGCAGCGTGGGGGGGACGGAGGGCCTAAATGAGCAGTTCTTC. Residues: CSVGGTEGLNEQFF.

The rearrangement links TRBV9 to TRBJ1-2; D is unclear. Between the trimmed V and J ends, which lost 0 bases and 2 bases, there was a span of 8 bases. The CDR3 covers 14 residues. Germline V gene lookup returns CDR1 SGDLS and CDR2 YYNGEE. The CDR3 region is CASSVARENYGYTF. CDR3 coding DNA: TGTGCCAGCAGCGTAGCTCGGGAGAACTATGGCTACACCTTC.